This TCR beta chain was observed in a study of T-cell memory formation after mild COVID-19. TCR alpha and TCR beta cDNA libraries carrying sample barcodes and UMIs came from 5'RACE with constant-segment primers. TCRdb re-derived calls from the 5' RACE reads in MiXCR, one entry per CDR3 protein. Here the sample spans over 150,000 distinct CDR3 sequences, approximately 12% being singletons. CDR3 length equals 22 residues. Unmatched junction bases numbered 35, after V lost 8 bases and J lost 5 bases. CDR1 MNHEY and CDR2 SVGAGI come from the germline V gene. General study findings and limits: Clones contracting over day 15 to 85 were CD4/CD8 balanced, with later expanders leaning CD4+. Chiefly within CM and EM were the contracting CD4+ clones; CD8+ ones were within EMRA. Pre-infection memory contained some responding clones, which suggested that cross-reactive memory had joined.

On this clonotype itself: Its cognate antigen is unknown.

The sequence was collected from a man between 18 and 29 years old who had mild COVID-19 (a few samples of this study predate the infection). Cell type and time point are not known. This rearrangement joins TRBV6-5 to TRBJ1-2; 7 bases map to TRBD1. The sample consisted of PBMCs or a T cell subset sorted from them (not recorded which). The CDR3 reads CASGVRPGQRSQKTSLGYGYTF. The CDR3 bases are TGTGCCAGCGGGGTCCGCCCGGGACAGCGGTCTCAAAAAACGTCCCTAGGTTATGGCTACACCTTC.